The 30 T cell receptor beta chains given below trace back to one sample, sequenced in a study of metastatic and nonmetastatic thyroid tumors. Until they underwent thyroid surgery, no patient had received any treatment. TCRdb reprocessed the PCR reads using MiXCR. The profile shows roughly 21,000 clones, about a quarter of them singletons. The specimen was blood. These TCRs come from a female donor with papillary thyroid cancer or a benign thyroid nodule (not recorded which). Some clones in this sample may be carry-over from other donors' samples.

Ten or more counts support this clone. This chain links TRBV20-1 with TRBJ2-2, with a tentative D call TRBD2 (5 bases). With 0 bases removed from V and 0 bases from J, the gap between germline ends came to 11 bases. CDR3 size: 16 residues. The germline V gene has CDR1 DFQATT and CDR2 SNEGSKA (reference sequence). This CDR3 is CSAREGSRTNTGELFF. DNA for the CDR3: TGCAGTGCTAGAGAGGGGAGCAGGACGAACACCGGGGAGCTGTTTTTT.

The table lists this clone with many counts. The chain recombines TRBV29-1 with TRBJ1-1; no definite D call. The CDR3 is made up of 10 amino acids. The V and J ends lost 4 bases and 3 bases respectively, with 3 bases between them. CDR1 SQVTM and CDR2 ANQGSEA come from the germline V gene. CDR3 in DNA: TGCAGCGTTGGCCACACTGAAGCTTTCTTT. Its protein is CSVGHTEAFF. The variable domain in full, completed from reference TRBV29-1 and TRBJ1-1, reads SAVISQKPSRDICQRGTSLTIQCQVDSQVTMMFWYRQQPGQSLTLIATANQGSEATYESGFVIDKFPISRPNLTFSTLTVSNMSPEDSSIYLCSVGHTEAFFGQGTRLTVV.

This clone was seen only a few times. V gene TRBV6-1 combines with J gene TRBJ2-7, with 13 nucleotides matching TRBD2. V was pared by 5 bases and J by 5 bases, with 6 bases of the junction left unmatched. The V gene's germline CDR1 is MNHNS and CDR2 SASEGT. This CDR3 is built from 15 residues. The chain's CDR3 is CASSPGTSGMNEQYF. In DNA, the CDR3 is TGTGCCAGCAGTCCCGGGACTAGCGGGATGAACGAGCAGTACTTC.

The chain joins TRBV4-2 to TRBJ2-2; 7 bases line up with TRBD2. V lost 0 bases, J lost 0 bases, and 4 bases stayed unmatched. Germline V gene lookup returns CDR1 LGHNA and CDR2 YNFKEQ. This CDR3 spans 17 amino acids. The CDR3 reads CASSQDTAGANTGELFF. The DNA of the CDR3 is TGTGCCAGCAGCCAAGATACGGCGGGAGCGAACACCGGGGAGCTGTTTTTT.

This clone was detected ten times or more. The CDR3 spells CASSAIMGTDTQYF. CDR3 DNA sequence: TGTGCCAGCAGCGCGATTATGGGCACAGATACGCAGTATTTT. The V call is TRBV7-2, the J call TRBJ2-3; D ambiguous. Trimming cost V 5 bases and J 1 base, with 10 bases left between them. The length of the CDR3 is 14 residues. Germline-derived CDR1 and CDR2 are SGHTA and FQGNSA.

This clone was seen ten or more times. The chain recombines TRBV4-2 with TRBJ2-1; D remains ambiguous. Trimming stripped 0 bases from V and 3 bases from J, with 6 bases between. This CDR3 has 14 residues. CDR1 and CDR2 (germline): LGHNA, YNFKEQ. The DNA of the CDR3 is TGTGCCAGCAGCCAAGAGGGAAACTACAATGAGCAGTTCTTC. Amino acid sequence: CASSQEGNYNEQFF.

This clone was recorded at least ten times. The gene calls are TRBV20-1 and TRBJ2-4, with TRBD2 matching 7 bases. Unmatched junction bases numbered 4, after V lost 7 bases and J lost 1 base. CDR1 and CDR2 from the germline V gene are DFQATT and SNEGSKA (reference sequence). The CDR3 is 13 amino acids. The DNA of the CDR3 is TGCAGTGTTGGGGGGGAGGCCAAAAACATTCAGTACTTC. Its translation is CSVGGEAKNIQYF.

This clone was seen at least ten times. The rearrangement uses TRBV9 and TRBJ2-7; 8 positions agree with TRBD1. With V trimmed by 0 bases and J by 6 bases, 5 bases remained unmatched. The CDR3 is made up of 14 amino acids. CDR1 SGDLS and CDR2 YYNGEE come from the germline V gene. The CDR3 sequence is CASSVEGRGREQYF. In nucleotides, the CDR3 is TGTGCCAGCAGCGTAGAGGGCAGGGGGCGCGAGCAGTACTTC.

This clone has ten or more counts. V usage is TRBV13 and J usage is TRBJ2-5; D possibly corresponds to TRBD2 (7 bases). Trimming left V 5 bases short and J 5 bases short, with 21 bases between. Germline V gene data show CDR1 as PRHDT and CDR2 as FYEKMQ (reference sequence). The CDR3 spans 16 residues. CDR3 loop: CASSPGGGLASETQYF. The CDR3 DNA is TGTGCCAGCAGCCCTGGGGGGGGGCTAGCGAGCGAGACCCAGTACTTC.

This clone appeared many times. Here the CDR3 DNA reads TGCAGTGCTAGCGTGACAGGGGCCCTGAACACTGAAGCTTTCTTT. Translating gives CSASVTGALNTEAFF. V is TRBV20-1 and J is TRBJ1-1; 8 positions agree with TRBD1. Looked up from germline, CDR1 is DFQATT and CDR2 is SNEGSKA (reference sequence). V gave up 3 bases and J gave up 0 bases; unmatched junction bases: 6. The CDR3 contains 15 residues.

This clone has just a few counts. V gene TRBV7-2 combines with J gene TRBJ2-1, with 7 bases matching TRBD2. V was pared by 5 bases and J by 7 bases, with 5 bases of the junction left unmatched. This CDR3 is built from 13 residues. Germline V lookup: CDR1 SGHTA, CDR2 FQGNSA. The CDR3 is CASSQNSGNEQFF. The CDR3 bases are TGTGCCAGCAGCCAGAATAGCGGGAATGAGCAGTTCTTC.

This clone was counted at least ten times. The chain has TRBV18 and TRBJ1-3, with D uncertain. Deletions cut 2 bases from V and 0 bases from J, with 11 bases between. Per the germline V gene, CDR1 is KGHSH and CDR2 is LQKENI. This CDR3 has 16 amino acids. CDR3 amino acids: CASSPTVQHSGNTIYF. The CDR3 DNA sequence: TGTGCCAGCTCACCAACCGTCCAGCACTCTGGAAACACCATATATTTT.

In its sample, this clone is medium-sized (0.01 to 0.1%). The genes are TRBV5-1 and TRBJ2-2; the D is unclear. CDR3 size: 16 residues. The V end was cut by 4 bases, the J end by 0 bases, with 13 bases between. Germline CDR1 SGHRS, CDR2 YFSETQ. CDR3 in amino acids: CASSPLGSANTGELFF. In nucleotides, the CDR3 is TGCGCCAGCAGCCCGTTGGGCAGCGCGAACACCGGGGAGCTGTTTTTT. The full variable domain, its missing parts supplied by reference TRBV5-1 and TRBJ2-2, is KAGVTQTPRYLIKTRGQQVTLSCSPISGHRSVSWYQQTPGQGLQFLFEYFSETQRNKGNFPGRFSGRQFSNSRSEMNVSTLELGDSALYLCASSPLGSANTGELFFGEGSRLTVL.

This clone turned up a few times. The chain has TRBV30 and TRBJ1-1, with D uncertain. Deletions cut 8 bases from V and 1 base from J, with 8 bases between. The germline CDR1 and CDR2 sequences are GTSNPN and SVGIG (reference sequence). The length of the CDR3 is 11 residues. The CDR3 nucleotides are TGTGCCCAGCAGGAGAACACTGAAGCTTTCTTT. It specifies CAQQENTEAFF.

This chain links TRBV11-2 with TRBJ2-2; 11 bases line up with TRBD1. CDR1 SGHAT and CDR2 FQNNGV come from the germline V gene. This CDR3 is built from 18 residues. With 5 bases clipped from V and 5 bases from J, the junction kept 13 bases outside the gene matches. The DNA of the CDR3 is TGTGCCAGCAGCCCGACCCGGGACAGGGGGGGCGTGACCGGGGAGCTGTTTTTT. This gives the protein CASSPTRDRGGVTGELFF. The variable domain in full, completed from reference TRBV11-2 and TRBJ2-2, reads EAGVAQSPRYKIIEKRQSVAFWCNPISGHATLYWYQQILGQGPKLLIQFQNNGVVDDSQLPKDRFSAERLKGVDSTLKIQPAKLEDSAVYLCASSPTRDRGGVTGELFFGEGSRLTVL.

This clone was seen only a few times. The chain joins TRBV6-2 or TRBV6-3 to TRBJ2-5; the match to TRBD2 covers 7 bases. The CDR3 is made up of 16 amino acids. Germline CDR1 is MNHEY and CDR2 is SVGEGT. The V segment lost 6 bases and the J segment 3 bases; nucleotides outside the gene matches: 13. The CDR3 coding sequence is TGTGCCAGCAGGGAGGGTGGCGGGAGCTTCGAAGAGACCCAGTACTTC. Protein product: CASREGGGSFEETQYF.

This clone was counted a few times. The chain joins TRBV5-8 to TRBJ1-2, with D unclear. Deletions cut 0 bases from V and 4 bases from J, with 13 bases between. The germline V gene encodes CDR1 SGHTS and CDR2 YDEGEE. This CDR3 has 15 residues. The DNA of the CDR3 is TGTGCCAGCAGCTTGGCCGGAGACGGTCTCTATGGCTACACCTTC. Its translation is CASSLAGDGLYGYTF.

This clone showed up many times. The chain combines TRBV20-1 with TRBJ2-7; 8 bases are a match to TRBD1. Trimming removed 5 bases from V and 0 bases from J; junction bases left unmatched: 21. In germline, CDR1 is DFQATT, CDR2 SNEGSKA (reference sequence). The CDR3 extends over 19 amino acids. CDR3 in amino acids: CSAEKTGGRPSRSSYEQYF. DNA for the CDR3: TGCAGTGCTGAAAAAACAGGGGGAAGACCCTCGAGGAGCTCCTACGAGCAGTACTTC.

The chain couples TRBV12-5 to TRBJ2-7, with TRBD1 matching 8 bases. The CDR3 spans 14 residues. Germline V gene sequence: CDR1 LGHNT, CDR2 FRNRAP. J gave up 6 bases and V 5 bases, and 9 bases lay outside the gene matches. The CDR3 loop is CASGGGQGLGEQYF. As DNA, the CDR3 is TGTGCTAGTGGTGGTGGACAGGGTCTGGGCGAGCAGTACTTC. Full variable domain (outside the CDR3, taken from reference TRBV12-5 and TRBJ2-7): DARVTQTPRHKVTEMGQEVTMRCQPILGHNTVFWYRQTMMQGLELLAYFRNRAPLDDSGMPKDRFSAEMPDATLATLKIQPSEPRDSAVYFCASGGGQGLGEQYFGPGTRLTVT.

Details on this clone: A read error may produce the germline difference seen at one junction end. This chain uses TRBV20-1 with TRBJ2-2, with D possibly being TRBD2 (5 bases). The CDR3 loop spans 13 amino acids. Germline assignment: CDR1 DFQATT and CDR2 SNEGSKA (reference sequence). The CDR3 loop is CSASGSNTGDLFF. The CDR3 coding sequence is TGCAGTGCTAGCGGATCGAACACCGGGGATCTGTTTTTT.

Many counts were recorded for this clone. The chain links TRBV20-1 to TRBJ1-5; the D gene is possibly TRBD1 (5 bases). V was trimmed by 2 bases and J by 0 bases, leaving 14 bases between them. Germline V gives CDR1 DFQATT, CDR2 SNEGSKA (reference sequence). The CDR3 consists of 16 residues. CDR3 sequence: CSARRLEGYSNQPQHF. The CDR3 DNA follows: TGCAGTGCTAGAAGATTAGAGGGGTATAGCAATCAGCCCCAGCATTTT.

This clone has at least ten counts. The CDR3 loop is CASISGDTYNEQFF. In nucleotides, the CDR3 is TGTGCCAGCATTTCCGGGGACACATACAATGAGCAGTTCTTC. The rearrangement uses TRBV28 and TRBJ2-1; D is perhaps TRBD1 (6 bases). The CDR3 is 14 residues long. The ends were cut back, 7 bases at V and 4 bases at J, with 14 bases in the middle. The germline V gene has CDR1 MDHEN and CDR2 SYDVKM. The whole variable domain, remainder taken from reference TRBV28 and TRBJ2-1, is DVKVTQSSRYLVKRTGEKVFLECVQDMDHENMFWYRQDPGLGLRLIYFSYDVKMKEKGDIPEGYSVSREKKERFSLILESASTNQTSMYLCASISGDTYNEQFFGPGTRLTVL.

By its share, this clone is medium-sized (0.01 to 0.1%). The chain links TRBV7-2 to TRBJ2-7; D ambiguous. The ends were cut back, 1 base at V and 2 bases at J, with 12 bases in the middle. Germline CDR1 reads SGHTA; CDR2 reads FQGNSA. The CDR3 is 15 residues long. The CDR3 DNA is TGTGCCAGCAGCTTAGAACTTGTACCAACCTACGAGCAGTACTTC. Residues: CASSLELVPTYEQYF.

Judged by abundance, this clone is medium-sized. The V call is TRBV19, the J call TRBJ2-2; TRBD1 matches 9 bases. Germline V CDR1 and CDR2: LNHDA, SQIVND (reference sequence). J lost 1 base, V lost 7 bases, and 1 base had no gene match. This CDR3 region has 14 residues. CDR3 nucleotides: TGTGCCAGTACGGACAGGGGGAACACCGGGGAGCTGTTTTTT. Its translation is CASTDRGNTGELFF.

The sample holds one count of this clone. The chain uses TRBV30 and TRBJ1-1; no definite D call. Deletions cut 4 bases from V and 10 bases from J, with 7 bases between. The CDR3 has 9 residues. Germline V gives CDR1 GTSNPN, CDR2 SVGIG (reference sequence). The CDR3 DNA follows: TGTGCCTGGAATATGGGAGCTTTCTTT. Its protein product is CAWNMGAFF.

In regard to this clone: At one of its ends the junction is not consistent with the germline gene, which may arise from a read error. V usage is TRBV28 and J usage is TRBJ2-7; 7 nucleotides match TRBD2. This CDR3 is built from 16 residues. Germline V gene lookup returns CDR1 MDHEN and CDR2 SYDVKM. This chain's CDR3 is CSSSTPVTSMNYEQYF. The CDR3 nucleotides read TGTTCCAGCAGCACCCCCGTGACTAGCATGAACTACGAGCAGTACTTC.

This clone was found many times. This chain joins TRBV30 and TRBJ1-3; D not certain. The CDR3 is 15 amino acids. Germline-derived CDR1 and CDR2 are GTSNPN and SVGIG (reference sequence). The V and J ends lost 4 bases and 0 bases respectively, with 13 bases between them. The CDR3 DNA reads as TGTGCCTGGACGCAACGGGGAGTCTCTGGAAACACCATATATTTT. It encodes CAWTQRGVSGNTIYF.

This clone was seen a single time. CDR3 protein: CASSQAGQGNKQYF. The DNA of the CDR3 is TGCGCCAGCAGCCAGGCGGGACAGGGTAATAAGCAGTACTTC. The chain joins TRBV4-3 to TRBJ2-7; TRBD1 matches 9 bases. V lost 3 bases, J lost 8 bases, and 8 bases stayed unmatched. This CDR3 contains 14 residues. CDR1 LGHNA and CDR2 YSLEER come from the germline V gene.

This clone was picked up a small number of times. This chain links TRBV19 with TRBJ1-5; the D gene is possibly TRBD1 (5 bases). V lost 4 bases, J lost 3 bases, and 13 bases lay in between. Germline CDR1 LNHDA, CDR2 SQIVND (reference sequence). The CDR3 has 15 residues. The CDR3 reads CASSNPRRVNQPQHF. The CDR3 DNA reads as TGTGCCAGTAGTAACCCCCGCAGGGTCAATCAGCCCCAGCATTTT.

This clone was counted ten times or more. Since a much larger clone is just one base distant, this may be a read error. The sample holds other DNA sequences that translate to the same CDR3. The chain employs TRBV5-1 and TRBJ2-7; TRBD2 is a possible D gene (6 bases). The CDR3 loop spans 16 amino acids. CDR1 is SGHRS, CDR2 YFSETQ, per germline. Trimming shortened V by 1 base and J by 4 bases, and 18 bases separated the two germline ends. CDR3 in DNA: TGCGCCAGCAGCTTGCGCTCCGTGGCAGGGACTTACGAGCAGTACTTC. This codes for CASSLRSVAGTYEQYF.